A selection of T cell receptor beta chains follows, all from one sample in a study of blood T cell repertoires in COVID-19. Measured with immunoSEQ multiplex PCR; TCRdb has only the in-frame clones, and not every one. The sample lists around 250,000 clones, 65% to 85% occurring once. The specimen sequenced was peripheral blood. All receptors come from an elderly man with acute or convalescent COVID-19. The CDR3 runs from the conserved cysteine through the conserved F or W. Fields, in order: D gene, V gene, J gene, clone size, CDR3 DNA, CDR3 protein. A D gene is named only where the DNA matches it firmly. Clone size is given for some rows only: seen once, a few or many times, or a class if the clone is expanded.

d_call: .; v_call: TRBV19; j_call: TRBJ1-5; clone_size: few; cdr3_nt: TGTGCCAGTAGTATAACAGGGATTTCGGGGCCCCAGCATTTT; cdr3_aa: CASSITGISGPQHF
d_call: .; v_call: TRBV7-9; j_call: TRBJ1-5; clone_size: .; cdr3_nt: TGTGCCAGCAGCTTAGAGGGGCGGGGAAGCAATCAGCCCCAGCATTTT; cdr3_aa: CASSLEGRGSNQPQHF
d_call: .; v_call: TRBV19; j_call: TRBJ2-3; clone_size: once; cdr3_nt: TGTGCCAGCAACCGCGGAGTCACAGATACGCAGTATTTT; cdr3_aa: CASNRGVTDTQYF
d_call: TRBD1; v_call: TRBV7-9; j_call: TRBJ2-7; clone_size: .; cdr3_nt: TGTGCCAGCAGCGCTGGACAGGGGGCCCACTACGAGCAGTACTTC; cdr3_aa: CASSAGQGAHYEQYF
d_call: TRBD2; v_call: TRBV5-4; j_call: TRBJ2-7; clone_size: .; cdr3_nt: TGTGCCAGCAGCCACCCAGCGGGGTCTACGTTCGAGCAGTACTTC; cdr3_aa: CASSHPAGSTFEQYF
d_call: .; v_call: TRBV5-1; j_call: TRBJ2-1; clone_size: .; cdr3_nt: TGCGCCAGCAGCTTGCGGGGACTGGCGAGCTCCTACAATGAGCAGTTCTTC; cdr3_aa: CASSLRGLASSYNEQFF
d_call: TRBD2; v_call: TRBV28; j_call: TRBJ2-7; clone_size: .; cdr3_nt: TGTGCCAGCAGTTTTTCCCAGGCGAGCGGGAGGTTAATTTCCGAGCAGTACTTC; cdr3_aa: CASSFSQASGRLISEQYF
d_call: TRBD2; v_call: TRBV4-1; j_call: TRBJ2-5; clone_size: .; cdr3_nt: TGCGCCAGCAGCCAGACTAGCGGGGGGCCGGAGACCCAGTACTTC; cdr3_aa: CASSQTSGGPETQYF
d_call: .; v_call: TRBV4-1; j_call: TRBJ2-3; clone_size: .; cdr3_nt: TGCGCCAGCAGCCTAATCACAGATACGCAGTATTTT; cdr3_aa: CASSLITDTQYF
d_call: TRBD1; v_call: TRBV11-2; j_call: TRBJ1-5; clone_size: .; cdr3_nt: TGTGCCAGCAGCTCGGACAGGTTAGGATATCAGCCCCAGCATTTT; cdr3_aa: CASSSDRLGYQPQHF
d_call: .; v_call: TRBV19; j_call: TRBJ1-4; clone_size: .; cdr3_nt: TGTGCCAGTAGCCGGAGTCTTAATGAAAAACTGTTTTTT; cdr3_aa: CASSRSLNEKLFF
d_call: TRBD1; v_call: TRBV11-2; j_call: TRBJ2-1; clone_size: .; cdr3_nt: TGTGCCAGCAGCCCCGCCCCTCAGGGGGCCTATGAGCAGTTCTTC; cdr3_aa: CASSPAPQGAYEQFF
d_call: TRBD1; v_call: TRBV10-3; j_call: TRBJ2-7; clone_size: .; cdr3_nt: TGTGCCATCAGGGGAGGACAGGGCTCCTACGAGCAGTACTTC; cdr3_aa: CAIRGGQGSYEQYF
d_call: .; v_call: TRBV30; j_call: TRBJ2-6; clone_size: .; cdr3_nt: TGTGCCTGGAGTGTAACTAGGACTGGGGCCAACGTCCTGACTTTC; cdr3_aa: CAWSVTRTGANVLTF
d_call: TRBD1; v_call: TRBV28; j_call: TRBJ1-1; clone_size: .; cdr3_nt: TGTGCCAGCAGTCCACAACAGGGGGGGTTGAACACTGAAGCTTTCTTT; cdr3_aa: CASSPQQGGLNTEAFF
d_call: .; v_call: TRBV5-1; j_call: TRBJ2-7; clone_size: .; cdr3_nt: TGCGCCAGCAGCTTGGATCCCTCAGCGAGCTCCTACGAGCAGTACTTC; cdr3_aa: CASSLDPSASSYEQYF
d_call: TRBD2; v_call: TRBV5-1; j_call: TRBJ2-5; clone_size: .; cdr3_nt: TGCGCCAGCAGCCCGGGACTAGCGGGGGGACAAGAGACCCAGTACTTC; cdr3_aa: CASSPGLAGGQETQYF
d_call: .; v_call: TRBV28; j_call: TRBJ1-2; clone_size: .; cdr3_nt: TGTGCCAGCAGCCGCGGTCATAACTATGGCTACACCTTC; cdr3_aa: CASSRGHNYGYTF
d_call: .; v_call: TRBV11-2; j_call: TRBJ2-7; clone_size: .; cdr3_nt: TGTGCCAGCAGCTATTGGACTGACTCCTACGAGCAGTACTTC; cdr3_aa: CASSYWTDSYEQYF
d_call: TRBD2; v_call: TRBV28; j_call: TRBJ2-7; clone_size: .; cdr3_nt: TGTGCCAGCAGCCCCTATTCGAGGCGGGAGCACGAGCAGTACTTC; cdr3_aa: CASSPYSRREHEQYF
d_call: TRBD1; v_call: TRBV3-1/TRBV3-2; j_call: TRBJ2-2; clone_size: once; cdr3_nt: TGTGCCAGCAGTCCCCAGCCGGGACAGGGGCCCCGGGGCGGGGAGCTGTTTTTT; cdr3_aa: CASSPQPGQGPRGGELFF
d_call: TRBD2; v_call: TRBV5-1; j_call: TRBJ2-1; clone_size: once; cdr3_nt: TGCGCCAGCAGCTTGACTAGCGGAGCGTACAATGAGCAGTTCTTC; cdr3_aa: CASSLTSGAYNEQFF
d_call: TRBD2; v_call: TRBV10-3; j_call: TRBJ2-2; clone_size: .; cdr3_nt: TGTGCCATCAGGTCTAGCGGGAACACCGGGGAGCTGTTTTTT; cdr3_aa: CAIRSSGNTGELFF
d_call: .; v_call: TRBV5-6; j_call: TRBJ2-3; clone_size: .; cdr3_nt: TGTGCCAGCAGCTTATATGATACGCAGTATTTT; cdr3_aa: CASSLYDTQYF
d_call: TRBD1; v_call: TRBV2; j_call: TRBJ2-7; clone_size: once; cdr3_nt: TGTGCCAGCCAGCCCCGACAGGGAGAGACCTACGAGCAGTACTTC; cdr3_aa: CASQPRQGETYEQYF
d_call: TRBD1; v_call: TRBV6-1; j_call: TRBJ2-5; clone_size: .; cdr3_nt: TGTGCCAGTGGACAGGAGGAGACCCAGTACTTC; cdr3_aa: CASGQEETQYF
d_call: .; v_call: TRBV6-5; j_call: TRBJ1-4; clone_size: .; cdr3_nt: TGTGCCAGCAAATTAGCGGGCCGGGGTGAAAAACTGTTTTTT; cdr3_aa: CASKLAGRGEKLFF
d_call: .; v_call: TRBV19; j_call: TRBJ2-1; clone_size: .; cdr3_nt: TGTGCCAGTAGTGAACAGGGGGCTAGCGGGAGTAGTGAGCAGTTCTTC; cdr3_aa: CASSEQGASGSSEQFF
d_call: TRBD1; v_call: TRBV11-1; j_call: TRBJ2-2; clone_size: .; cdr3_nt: TGTGCCAGCAGGACTACAGGGGGCGCGAACACCGGGGAGCTGTTTTTT; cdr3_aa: CASRTTGGANTGELFF
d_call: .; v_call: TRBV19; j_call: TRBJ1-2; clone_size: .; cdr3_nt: TGTGCCAGTAGTCAAACAGGGAGGGGTTCTGGCTACACCTTC; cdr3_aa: CASSQTGRGSGYTF
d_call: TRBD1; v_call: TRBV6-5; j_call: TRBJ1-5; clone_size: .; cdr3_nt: TGTGCCACAGACAGGGGGCTTGATCAGCCCCAGCATTTT; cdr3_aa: CATDRGLDQPQHF
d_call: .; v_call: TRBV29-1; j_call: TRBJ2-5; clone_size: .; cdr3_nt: TGCAGCGGTCATCTAGCGTCAGAGACCCAGTACTTC; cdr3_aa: CSGHLASETQYF
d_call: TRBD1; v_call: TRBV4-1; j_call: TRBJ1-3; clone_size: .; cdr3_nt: TGCGCCAGCAGCCAAGCTCAGACAGGGCCCCTCGATAGTTTCCGAAACACCATATATTTT; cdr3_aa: CASSQAQTGPLDSFRNTIYF
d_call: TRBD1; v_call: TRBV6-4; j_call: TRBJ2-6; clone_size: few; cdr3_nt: TGTGCCAGCAGACCCGACAGGGGCGGTTTAGGGGCCAACGTCCTGACTTTC; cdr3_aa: CASRPDRGGLGANVLTF
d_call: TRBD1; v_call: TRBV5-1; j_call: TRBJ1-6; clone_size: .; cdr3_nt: TGCGCCAGCAGCATGACAGGGGAAGGGTCACCCCTCCACTTT; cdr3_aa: CASSMTGEGSPLHF
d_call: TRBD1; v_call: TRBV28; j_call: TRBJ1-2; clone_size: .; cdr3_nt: TGTGCCAGCAGGGGACAGGTCGTTGGCTACACCTTC; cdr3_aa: CASRGQVVGYTF
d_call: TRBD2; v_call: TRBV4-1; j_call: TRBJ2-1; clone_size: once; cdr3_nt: TGCGCCAGCAGCCAAGGGCTAGCGGGGGGGCCCTACAATGAGCAGTTCTTC; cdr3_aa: CASSQGLAGGPYNEQFF
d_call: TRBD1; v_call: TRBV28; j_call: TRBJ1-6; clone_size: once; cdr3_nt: TGTGCCAGCATTACCGGGACAGGGGGTTTACCCCTCCACTTT; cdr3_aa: CASITGTGGLPLHF
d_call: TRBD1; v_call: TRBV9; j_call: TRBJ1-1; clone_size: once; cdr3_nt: TGTGCCAGCAGCGTCGGACAGGGATGGGGCACTGAAGCTTTCTTT; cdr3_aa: CASSVGQGWGTEAFF
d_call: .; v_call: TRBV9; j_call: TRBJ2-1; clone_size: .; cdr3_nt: TGTGCCAGCAGCGTAGGTAGCGGACAATGGAATGAGCAGTTCTTC; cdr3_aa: CASSVGSGQWNEQFF
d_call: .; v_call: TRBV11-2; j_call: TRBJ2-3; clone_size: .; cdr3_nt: TGTGCCAGCAGCTTAGACCCCGAGTGGTATACGCAGTATTTT; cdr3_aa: CASSLDPEWYTQYF
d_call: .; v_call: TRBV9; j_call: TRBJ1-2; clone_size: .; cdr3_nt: TGTGCCAGCAGCGCCCAGATCGGGGTCGGCTACACCTTC; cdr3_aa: CASSAQIGVGYTF
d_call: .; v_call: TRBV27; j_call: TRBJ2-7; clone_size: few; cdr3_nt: TGTGCCAGCAGTCGCTACAGGGCCTCCTACGAGCAGTACTTC; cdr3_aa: CASSRYRASYEQYF
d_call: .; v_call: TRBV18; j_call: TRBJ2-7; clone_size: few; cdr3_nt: TGTGCCAGCTCACCAGGGGGCCTAGAGGGCTACGAGCAGTACTTC; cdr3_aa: CASSPGGLEGYEQYF
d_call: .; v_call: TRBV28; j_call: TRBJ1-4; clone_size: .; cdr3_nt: TGTGCCAGCAGTTTCAGGCAGGGTGGCGAAAAACTGTTTTTT; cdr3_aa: CASSFRQGGEKLFF
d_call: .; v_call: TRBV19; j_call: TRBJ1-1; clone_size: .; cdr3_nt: TGTGCCAGTAGTATAGCACAGGGTCTGGGAGCTTTCTTT; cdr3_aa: CASSIAQGLGAFF
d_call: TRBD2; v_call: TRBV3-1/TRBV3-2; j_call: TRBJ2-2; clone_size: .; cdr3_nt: TGTGCCAGCAGGCAAGCGGGAGTCGTCACCGGGGAGCTGTTTTTT; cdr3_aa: CASRQAGVVTGELFF